This T cell receptor beta chain was captured by sequencing in a study of T-cell memory formation after mild COVID-19. Study details: TCR clusters were mostly confined to one donor each.

A 5'RACE reaction primed in the constant segment made cDNA libraries of TCR alpha and TCR beta, and these carried sample barcodes and UMIs. TCRdb ran MiXCR on the 5' RACE reads and lists one entry per CDR3 protein. The repertoire holds around 250,000 distinct CDR3 sequences, with approximately 9% as singletons. In the case of this clonotype: Its antigen remains unidentified.

Study-wide findings and caveats: Clones that got smaller from day 15 to 85 had even CD4/CD8, while clones growing later tipped toward CD4+. The study detected some responding clones in pre-infection memory, suggesting cross-reactive memory joined.

Trimming removed 2 bases at V and 0 bases at J, with 9 bases between. Germline assignment: CDR1 SGHDN and CDR2 FVKESK. The CDR3 loop spans 15 amino acids. The clonotype originates from a man in his late teens or twenties who had mild COVID-19 (a few samples of this study predate the infection). Cell type and time point are not known. V gene TRBV14 combines with J gene TRBJ2-3; D is undetermined. Material for sequencing was PBMCs or a T cell subset sorted from them (not recorded which). The CDR3 loop is CASSQMVRSTDTQYF. Here the CDR3 DNA reads TGTGCCAGCAGCCAAATGGTGAGGAGCACAGATACGCAGTATTTT.